This T cell receptor (beta chain) was recorded in a study of T cell responses to AZD1222 COVID-19 vaccine. The V end lost 5 bases, the J end lost 6 bases, and 17 bases lay between the germline ends. Germline V CDR1 and CDR2: KGHDR, SFDVKD. The CDR3 is 15 amino acids. The protocol was immunoSEQ multiplex PCR, while the TCRdb copy is restricted to in-frame clones and leaves out a portion. Of roughly 150,000 clones listed, roughly 90% are singletons. The sequences come from peripheral blood, collected 28 days after the second AZD1222 dose. V and J are TRBV24-1 and TRBJ2-3; tentatively, D is TRBD1 (7 bases). This clonotype was sampled from an adult who received the AZD1222 COVID-19 vaccine. The CDR3 region has the DNA TGTGCCACCAGTGCCTTAGTCAGGGGGGTCGATACGCAGTATTTT. It specifies CATSALVRGVDTQYF.